This T cell receptor beta chain originates from a study of T cell repertoires in cytomegalovirus infection. Overall study results and limits: The ex vivo response was dominated by HLA-C-restricted CMV-specific TCR beta clonotypes.

CDR3 size: 15 residues. Trimming took off 2 bases at V and 0 bases at J, with 11 bases between the two ends. From germline, CDR1 is MGHRA and CDR2 YSYEKL. This clonotype was seen more than once but under ten times. Its antigen remains unknown. Via MiXCR, TCRdb re-called the reads, giving one row per CDR3 protein. The data contain about 47,000 distinct CDR3 sequences, 15% to 20% of them seen just once; the ten biggest clones take up just under 80%. This chain uses TRBV4-1 with TRBJ2-7, with D maybe TRBD2 (5 bases). This clonotype originated in a human donor in good health (CMV status not recorded). Some clones in this sample may be carry-over from other donors' samples. The sequenced sample was CD8+ T cells from cultured PBMCs, obtained from culture after CMV antigen stimulation. This chain's CDR3 is CASSQKAGSSYEQYF. The DNA of the CDR3 is TGCGCCAGCAGCCAAAAGGCGGGTAGCTCCTACGAGCAGTACTTC.